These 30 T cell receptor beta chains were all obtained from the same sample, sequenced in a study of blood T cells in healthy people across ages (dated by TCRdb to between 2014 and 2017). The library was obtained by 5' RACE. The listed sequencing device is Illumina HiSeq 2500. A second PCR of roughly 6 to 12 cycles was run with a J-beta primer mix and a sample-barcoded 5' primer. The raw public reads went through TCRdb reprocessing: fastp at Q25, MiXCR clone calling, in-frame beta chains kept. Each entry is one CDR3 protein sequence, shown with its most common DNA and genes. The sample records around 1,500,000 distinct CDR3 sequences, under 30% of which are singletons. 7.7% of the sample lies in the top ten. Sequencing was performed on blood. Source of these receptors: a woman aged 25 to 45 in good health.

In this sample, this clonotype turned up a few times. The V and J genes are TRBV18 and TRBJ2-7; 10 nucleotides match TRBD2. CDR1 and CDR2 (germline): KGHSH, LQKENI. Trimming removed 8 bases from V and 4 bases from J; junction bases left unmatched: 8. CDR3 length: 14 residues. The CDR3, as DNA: TGTGCCAGCCACTCATCTAGCGGGAGTTACGAGCAGTACTTC. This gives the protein CASHSSSGSYEQYF.

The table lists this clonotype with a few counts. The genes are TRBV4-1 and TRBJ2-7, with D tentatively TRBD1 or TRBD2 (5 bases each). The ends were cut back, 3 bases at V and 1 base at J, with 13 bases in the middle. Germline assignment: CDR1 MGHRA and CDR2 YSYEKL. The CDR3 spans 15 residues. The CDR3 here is CASSQIRDPSYEQYF. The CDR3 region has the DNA TGCGCCAGCAGCCAGATCCGGGACCCGTCCTACGAGCAGTACTTC.

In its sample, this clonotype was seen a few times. CDR3 DNA: TGTGCCAGCGGGTACAGGGGGGGCGGCACTGAAGCTTTCTTT. Translating gives CASGYRGGGTEAFF. The rearrangement links TRBV6-2 or TRBV6-3 to TRBJ1-1; 8 positions agree with TRBD1. CDR1 is MNHEY, CDR2 SVGEGT, per germline. J gave up 4 bases and V 8 bases, and 9 bases lay outside the gene matches. CDR3 length equals 14 residues.

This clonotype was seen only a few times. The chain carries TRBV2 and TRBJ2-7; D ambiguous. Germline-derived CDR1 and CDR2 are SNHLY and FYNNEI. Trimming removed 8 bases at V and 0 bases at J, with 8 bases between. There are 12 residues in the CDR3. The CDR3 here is CASRPLSYEQYF. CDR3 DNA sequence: TGTGCCAGCCGGCCCCTCTCCTACGAGCAGTACTTC.

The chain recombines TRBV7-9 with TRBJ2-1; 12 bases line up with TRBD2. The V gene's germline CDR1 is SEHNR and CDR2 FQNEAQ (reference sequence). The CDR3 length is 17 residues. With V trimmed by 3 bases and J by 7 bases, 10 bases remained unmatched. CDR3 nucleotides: TGTGCCAGCAGCTTCCACCTAGCGGGAGGGCCACGGAATGAGCAGTTCTTC. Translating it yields CASSFHLAGGPRNEQFF.

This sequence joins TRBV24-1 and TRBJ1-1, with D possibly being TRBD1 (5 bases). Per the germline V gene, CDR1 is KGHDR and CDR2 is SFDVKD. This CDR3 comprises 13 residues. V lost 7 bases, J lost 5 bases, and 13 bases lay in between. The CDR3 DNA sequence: TGTGCCACCAGGGAGGCGGGGCGGACTGAAGCTTTCTTT. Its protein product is CATREAGRTEAFF.

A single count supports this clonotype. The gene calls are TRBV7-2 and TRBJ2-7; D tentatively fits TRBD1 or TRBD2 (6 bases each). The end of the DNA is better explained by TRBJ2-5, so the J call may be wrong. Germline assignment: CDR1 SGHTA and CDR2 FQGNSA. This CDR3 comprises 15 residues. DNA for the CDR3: TGTGCCAGCAGCCCACCCCGGGGGCTTCAAGAGACCCAGTACTTC. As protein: CASSPPRGLQETQYF.

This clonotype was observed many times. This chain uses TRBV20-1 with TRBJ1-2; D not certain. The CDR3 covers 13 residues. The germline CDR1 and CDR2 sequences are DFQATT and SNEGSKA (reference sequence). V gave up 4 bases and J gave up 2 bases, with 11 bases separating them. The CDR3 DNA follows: TGCAGTGCTAAATCAGACGGGAACTATGGCTACACCTTC. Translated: CSAKSDGNYGYTF.

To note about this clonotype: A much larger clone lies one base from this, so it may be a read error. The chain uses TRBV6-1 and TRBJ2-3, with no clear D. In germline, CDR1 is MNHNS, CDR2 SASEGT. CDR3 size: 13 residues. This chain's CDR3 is CASGRVGTDTRYF. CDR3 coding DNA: TGTGCCAGCGGACGGGTCGGCACAGATACGCGGTATTTT.

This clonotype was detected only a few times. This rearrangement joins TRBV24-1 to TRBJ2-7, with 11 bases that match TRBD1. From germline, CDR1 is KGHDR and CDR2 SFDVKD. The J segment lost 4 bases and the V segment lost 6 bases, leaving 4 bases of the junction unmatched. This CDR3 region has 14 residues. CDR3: CATSTRDRGYEQYF. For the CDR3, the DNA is TGTGCCACCAGTACCCGGGACAGGGGGTACGAGCAGTACTTC.

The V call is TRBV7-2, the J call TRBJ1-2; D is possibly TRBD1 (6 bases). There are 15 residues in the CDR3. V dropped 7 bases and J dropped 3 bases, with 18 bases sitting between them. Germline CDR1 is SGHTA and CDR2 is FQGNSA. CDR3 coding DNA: TGTGCCAGCACCAAAATCGGGGGGGCGGACTATGGCTACACCTTC. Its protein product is CASTKIGGADYGYTF. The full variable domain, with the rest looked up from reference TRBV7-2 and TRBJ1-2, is GAGVSQSPSNKVTEKGKDVELRCDPISGHTALYWYRQSLGQGLEFLIYFQGNSAPDKSGLPSDRFSAERTGGSVSTLTIQRTQQEDSAVYLCASTKIGGADYGYTFGSGTRLTVV.

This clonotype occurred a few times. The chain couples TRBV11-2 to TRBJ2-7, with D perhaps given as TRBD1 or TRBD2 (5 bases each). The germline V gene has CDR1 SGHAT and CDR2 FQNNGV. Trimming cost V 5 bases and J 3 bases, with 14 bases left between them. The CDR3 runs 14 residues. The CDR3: CASSDGWGYYEQYF. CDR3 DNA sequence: TGTGCCAGCAGCGACGGTTGGGGGTACTACGAGCAGTACTTC.

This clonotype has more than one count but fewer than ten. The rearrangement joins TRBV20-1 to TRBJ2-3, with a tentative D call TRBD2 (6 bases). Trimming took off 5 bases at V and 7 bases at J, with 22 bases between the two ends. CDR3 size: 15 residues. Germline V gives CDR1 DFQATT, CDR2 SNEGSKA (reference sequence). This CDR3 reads CSAGPDSSEFYTQYF. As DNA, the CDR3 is TGCAGTGCTGGACCAGATTCTAGCGAGTTCTATACGCAGTATTTT.

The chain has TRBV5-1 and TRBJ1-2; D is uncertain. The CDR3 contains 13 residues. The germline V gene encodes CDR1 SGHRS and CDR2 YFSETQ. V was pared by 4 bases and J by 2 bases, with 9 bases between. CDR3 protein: CASSAPGNYGYTF. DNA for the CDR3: TGCGCCAGCAGCGCCCCGGGGAACTATGGCTACACCTTC. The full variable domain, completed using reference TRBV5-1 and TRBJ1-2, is KAGVTQTPRYLIKTRGQQVTLSCSPISGHRSVSWYQQTPGQGLQFLFEYFSETQRNKGNFPGRFSGRQFSNSRSEMNVSTLELGDSALYLCASSAPGNYGYTFGSGTRLTVV.

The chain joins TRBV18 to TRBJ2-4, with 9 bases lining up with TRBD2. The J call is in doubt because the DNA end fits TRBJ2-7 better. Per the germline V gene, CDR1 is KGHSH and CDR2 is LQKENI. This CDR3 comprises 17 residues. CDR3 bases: TGTGCCAGCTCACGCGAGCCGGGACTAGCTGAGACCTACGAGCAGTACTTC. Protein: CASSREPGLAETYEQYF.

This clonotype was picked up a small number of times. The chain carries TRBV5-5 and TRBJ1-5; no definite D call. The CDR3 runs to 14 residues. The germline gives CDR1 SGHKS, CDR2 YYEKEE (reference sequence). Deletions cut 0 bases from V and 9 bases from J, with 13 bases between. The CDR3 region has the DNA TGTGCCAGCAGCTTGGTCCCCAACGGGTGGCCCCAGCATTTT. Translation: CASSLVPNGWPQHF.

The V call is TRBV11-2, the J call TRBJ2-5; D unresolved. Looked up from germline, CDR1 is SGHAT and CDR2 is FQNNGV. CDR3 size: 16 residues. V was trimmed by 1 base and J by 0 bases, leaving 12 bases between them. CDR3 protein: CASSLVSPQYQETQYF. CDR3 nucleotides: TGTGCCAGCAGCTTAGTTAGCCCACAGTACCAAGAGACCCAGTACTTC.

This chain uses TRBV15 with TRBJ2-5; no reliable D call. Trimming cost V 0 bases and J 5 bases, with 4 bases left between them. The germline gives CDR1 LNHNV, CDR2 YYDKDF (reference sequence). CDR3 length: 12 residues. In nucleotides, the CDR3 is TGTGCCACCAGCAGAGATCACGAGACCCAGTACTTC. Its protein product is CATSRDHETQYF.

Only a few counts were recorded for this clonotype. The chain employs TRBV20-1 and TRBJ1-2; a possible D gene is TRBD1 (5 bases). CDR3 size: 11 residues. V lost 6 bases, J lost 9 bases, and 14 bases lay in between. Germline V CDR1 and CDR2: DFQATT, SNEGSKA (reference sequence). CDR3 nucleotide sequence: TGCAGTGCAAGACCGGGGGAGAGCTACACCTTC. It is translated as CSARPGESYTF.

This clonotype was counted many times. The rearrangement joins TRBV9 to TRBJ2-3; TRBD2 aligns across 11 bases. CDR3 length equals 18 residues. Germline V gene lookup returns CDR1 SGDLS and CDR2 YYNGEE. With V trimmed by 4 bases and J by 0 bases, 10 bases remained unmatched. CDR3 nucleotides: TGTGCCAGCAGCTCTCCTACCGGGACTAGCGGAAGCACAGATACGCAGTATTTT. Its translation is CASSSPTGTSGSTDTQYF.

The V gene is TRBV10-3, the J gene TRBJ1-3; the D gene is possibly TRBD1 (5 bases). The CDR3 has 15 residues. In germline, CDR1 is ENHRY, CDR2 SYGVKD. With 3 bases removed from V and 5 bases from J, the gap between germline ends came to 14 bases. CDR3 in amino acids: CAISEWGSGRNTIYF. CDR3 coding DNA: TGTGCCATCAGTGAATGGGGATCGGGACGAAACACCATATATTTT.

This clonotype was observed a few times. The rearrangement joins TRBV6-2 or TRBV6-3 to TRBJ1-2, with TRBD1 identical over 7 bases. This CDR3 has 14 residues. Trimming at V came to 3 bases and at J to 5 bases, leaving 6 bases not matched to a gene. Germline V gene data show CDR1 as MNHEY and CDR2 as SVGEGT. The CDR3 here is CASSYRDSTYGYTF. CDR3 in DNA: TGTGCCAGCAGTTATAGGGACAGTACGTATGGCTACACCTTC.

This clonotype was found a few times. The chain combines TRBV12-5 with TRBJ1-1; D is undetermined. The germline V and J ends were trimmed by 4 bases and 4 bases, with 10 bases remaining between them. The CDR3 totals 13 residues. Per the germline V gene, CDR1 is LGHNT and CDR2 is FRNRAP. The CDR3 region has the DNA TGTGCTAGTGGTTCGCTCGTGTCCACTGAAGCTTTCTTT. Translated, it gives CASGSLVSTEAFF.

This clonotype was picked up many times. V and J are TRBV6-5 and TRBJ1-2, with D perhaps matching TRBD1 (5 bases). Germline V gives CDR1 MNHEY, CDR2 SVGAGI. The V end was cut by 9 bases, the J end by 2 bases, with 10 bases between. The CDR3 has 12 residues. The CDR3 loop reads CASGGGNYGYTF. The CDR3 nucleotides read TGTGCCAGTGGGGGAGGAAACTATGGCTACACCTTC.

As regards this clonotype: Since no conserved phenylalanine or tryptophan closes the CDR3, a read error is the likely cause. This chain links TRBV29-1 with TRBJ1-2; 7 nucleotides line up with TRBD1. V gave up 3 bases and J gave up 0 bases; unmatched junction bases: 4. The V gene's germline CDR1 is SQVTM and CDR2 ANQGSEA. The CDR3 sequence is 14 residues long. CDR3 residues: CSVDPTGANYGYTI. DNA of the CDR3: TGCAGCGTTGACCCCACAGGGGCTAACTATGGCTACACCATC.

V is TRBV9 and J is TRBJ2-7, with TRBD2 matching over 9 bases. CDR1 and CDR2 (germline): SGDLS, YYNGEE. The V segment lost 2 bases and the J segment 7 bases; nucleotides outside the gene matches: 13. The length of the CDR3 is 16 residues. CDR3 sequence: CASSVSLAGPYNEQYF. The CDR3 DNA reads TGTGCCAGCAGCGTTTCACTAGCGGGTCCCTACAATGAGCAGTACTTC.

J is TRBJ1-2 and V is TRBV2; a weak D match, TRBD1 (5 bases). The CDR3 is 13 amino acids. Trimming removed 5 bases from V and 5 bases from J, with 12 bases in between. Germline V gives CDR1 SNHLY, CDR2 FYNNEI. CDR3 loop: CASSLIRGYGYTF. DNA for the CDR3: TGTGCCAGCAGTCTTATAAGGGGTTATGGCTACACCTTC. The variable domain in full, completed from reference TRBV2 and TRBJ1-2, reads EPEVTQTPSHQVTQMGQEVILRCVPISNHLYFYWYRQILGQKVEFLVSFYNNEISEKSEIFDDQFSVERPDGSNFTLKIRSTKLEDSAMYFCASSLIRGYGYTFGSGTRLTVV.

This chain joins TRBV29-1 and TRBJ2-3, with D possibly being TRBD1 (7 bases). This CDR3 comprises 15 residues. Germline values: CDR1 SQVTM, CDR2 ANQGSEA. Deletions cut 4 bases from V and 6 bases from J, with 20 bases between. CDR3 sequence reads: CSVAPGGTDWDTQYF. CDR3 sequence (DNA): TGCAGCGTTGCCCCTGGCGGGACAGACTGGGATACGCAGTATTTT.

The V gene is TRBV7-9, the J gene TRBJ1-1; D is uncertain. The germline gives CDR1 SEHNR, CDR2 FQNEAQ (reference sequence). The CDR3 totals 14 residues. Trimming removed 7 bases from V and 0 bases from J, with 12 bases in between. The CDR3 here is CASTPTELNTEAFF. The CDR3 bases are TGTGCCAGCACCCCTACGGAGCTGAACACTGAAGCTTTCTTT.

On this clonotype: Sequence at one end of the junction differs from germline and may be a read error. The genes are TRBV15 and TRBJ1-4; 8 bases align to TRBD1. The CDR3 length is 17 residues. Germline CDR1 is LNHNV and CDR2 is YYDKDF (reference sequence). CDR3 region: CVTSRDATGETNEKLFF. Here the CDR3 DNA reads TGTGTCACCAGCAGAGACGCGACAGGGGAGACTAATGAAAAACTGTTTTTT.